A single sample is the source of the 30 T cell receptor beta chains below, sequenced in a study of T-cell memory formation after mild COVID-19. TCRdb re-analysed the 5' RACE reads in MiXCR, keeping a single row per CDR3 protein. Seen here are 350,000 to 550,000 distinct CDR3 sequences, 15% to 20% observed once, and the top ten hold 20% to 25%. What was sequenced was PBMCs or a T cell subset sorted from them (not recorded which). The receptors stem from a man between 18 and 35 years old who had mild COVID-19 (a few samples of this study predate the infection). Cell type and time point are not known.

The CDR3 nucleotides read TGTGCCAGCAGCCAGCAGGGGGCCTCCGGGGAGCTGTTTTTT. Its protein product is CASSQQGASGELFF. J is TRBJ2-2 and V is TRBV3-1, with 8 bases matching TRBD1. This CDR3 is 14 amino acids long. V trimming: 3 bases; J trimming: 6 bases; junction bases outside the gene matches: 3. Looked up from germline, CDR1 is LGHDT and CDR2 is YNNKEL (reference sequence).

The chain joins TRBV18 to TRBJ1-1; D is possibly TRBD1 (5 bases). The germline V gene has CDR1 KGHSH and CDR2 LQKENI. The CDR3 covers 15 residues. Trimming pared 3 bases from V and 1 base from J, leaving 12 bases between. The CDR3: CASSPNVGGNTEAFF. DNA for the CDR3: TGTGCCAGCTCACCTAATGTGGGGGGGAACACTGAAGCTTTCTTT.

The chain joins TRBV5-1 to TRBJ2-2, with D hard to call. From germline, CDR1 is SGHRS and CDR2 YFSETQ. CDR3 length equals 14 residues. V dropped 3 bases and J dropped 6 bases, with 12 bases sitting between them. For the CDR3, the DNA is TGCGCCAGCAGCTCACCAGGTGGATCCGGGGAGCTGTTTTTT. It translates to CASSSPGGSGELFF.

In its sample, this clonotype was seen a few times. This sequence joins TRBV27 and TRBJ1-1, with 9 bases identical to TRBD1. The J segment lost 0 bases and the V segment lost 6 bases, leaving 2 bases of the junction unmatched. Germline loops: CDR1 MNHEY, CDR2 SMNVEV (reference sequence). The CDR3 runs 14 residues. Written as DNA, the CDR3 is TGTGCCAGCAGAAGACAGGGGGTGAACACTGAAGCTTTCTTT. Translating it yields CASRRQGVNTEAFF.

This clonotype has a handful of counts. The chain uses TRBV3-1 and TRBJ1-5; D is undetermined. The CDR3 is 17 amino acids. Germline V gene data show CDR1 as LGHDT and CDR2 as YNNKEL (reference sequence). Between the trimmed V and J ends, which lost 0 bases and 2 bases, there was a span of 14 bases. The CDR3 loop is CASSQDYPAYGNQPQHF. The CDR3 DNA reads as TGTGCCAGCAGCCAAGATTACCCAGCGTACGGCAATCAGCCCCAGCATTTT.

The J gene is TRBJ1-2, the V gene TRBV7-9; D is uncertain. The germline gives CDR1 SEHNR, CDR2 FQNEAQ (reference sequence). V lost 6 bases and J 4 bases, leaving 12 bases between the germline ends. This CDR3 is built from 13 residues. In nucleotides, the CDR3 is TGTGCCAGCAGTTTCGACTTGGTCTATGGCTACACCTTC. Translated, it gives CASSFDLVYGYTF.

The J gene is TRBJ2-1, the V gene TRBV20-1; 10 nucleotides align to TRBD2. Germline trimming cut 6 bases from V and 9 bases from J; bases unmatched to any gene: 11. CDR1 DFQATT and CDR2 SNEGSKA come from the germline V gene (reference sequence). The CDR3 has 14 residues. CDR3 DNA: TGCAGTGCCTCGGGGCTAGCGGGGGAAGGTGAGCAGTTCTTC. This gives the protein CSASGLAGEGEQFF.

This clonotype was picked up a small number of times. The chain recombines TRBV4-2 with TRBJ2-5; D possibly matches TRBD1 or TRBD2 (6 bases each). Trimming took 4 bases from V and 5 from J, leaving 23 bases between them. CDR1 and CDR2 from the germline V gene are LGHNA and YNFKEQ. This CDR3 spans 17 amino acids. CDR3 sequence (DNA): TGTGCCAGCAGCCGTGATAGTAGGGGGGCCGGTGGTGAGACCCAGTACTTC. The encoded protein is CASSRDSRGAGGETQYF.

This clonotype was found a few times. The chain is built from TRBV12-3 or TRBV12-4 and TRBJ1-1; D unclear. The CDR3 sequence is 12 residues long. Trimming pared 5 bases from V and 10 bases from J, leaving 14 bases between. Written as DNA, the CDR3 is TGTGCCAGCAGTCCCGACACCTCCCCAGCTTTCTTT. Protein: CASSPDTSPAFF.

The chain links TRBV5-1 to TRBJ1-1, with D possibly TRBD1 on 5 matching bases. Trimming stripped 3 bases from V and 4 bases from J, with 16 bases between. Looked up from germline, CDR1 is SGHRS and CDR2 is YFSETQ. This CDR3 has 15 residues. The CDR3: CASSSLAAGGTEAFF. The CDR3 region has the DNA TGCGCCAGCAGCTCATTGGCGGCCGGGGGCACTGAAGCTTTCTTT.

The rearrangement joins TRBV9 to TRBJ2-3, with 8 bases matching TRBD2. The junction had 10 bases not matched to a gene; V was cut back by 3 bases and J by 7 bases. The germline V gene has CDR1 SGDLS and CDR2 YYNGEE. The CDR3 has 15 residues. CDR3 coding DNA: TGTGCCAGCAGCGAATCCGGGACTAGGAGTTATACGCAGTATTTT. Translated: CASSESGTRSYTQYF.

The chain joins TRBV7-2 to TRBJ2-4; 9 bases are a match to TRBD1. The CDR3 contains 13 residues. Germline V gives CDR1 SGHTA, CDR2 FQGNSA. The trim removed 3 bases at V and 10 bases at J, leaving 4 bases unmatched. CDR3 DNA sequence: TGTGCCAGCAGCTTCTGGGACAGGGAAATTCAGTACTTC. The encoded protein is CASSFWDREIQYF.

This clonotype was seen at least ten times. The chain is built from TRBV7-2 and TRBJ2-5; TRBD2 matches at 7 bases. The V and J ends lost 5 bases and 2 bases, in that order; junction bases with no gene match: 8. The CDR3 is 15 residues long. The germline V gene has CDR1 SGHTA and CDR2 FQGNSA. CDR3 in DNA: TGTGCCAGCAGCCCTACATCGGGAGGTCAAGAGACCCAGTACTTC. Translation gives CASSPTSGGQETQYF.

This clonotype was seen a handful of times. The chain is built from TRBV7-3 and TRBJ2-1, with 7 bases fitting TRBD1. Germline CDR1 is SGHTA and CDR2 is FQGTGA. V lost 5 bases, J lost 8 bases, and 12 bases stayed unmatched. The CDR3 is made up of 15 amino acids. CDR3 protein: CASSPTGPMDHEQFF. The DNA for the CDR3 is TGTGCCAGCAGCCCGACAGGGCCGATGGACCATGAGCAGTTCTTC.

The genes are TRBV3-1 and TRBJ2-2; possibly TRBD1 or TRBD2 for D (5 bases each). Trimming removed 2 bases at V and 3 bases at J, with 10 bases between. The CDR3 consists of 15 residues. Germline V gene lookup returns CDR1 LGHDT and CDR2 YNNKEL (reference sequence). The CDR3 DNA sequence: TGTGCCAGCAGCCAATTGGGACGGGACACCGGGGAGCTGTTTTTT. Translation gives CASSQLGRDTGELFF.

There are a few counts of this clonotype. The chain employs TRBV19 and TRBJ2-7; 7 positions agree with TRBD1. The CDR3 runs to 14 residues. The junction had 7 bases not matched to a gene; V was cut back by 6 bases and J by 2 bases. Germline assignment: CDR1 LNHDA and CDR2 SQIVND (reference sequence). CDR3 sequence: CASSSGTVPYEQYV. The CDR3 nucleotides read TGTGCCAGTAGCTCCGGGACAGTCCCCTACGAGCAGTACGTC.

This clonotype has only a few counts. V is TRBV29-1 and J is TRBJ2-3; 9 nucleotides match TRBD2. Germline trimming cut 6 bases from V and 3 bases from J; bases unmatched to any gene: 10. The V gene's germline CDR1 is SQVTM and CDR2 ANQGSEA. The CDR3 contains 15 residues. The CDR3 DNA sequence: TGCAGCGTCCGGGGGAGCGGGGGGTTTACAGATACGCAGTATTTT. Residues: CSVRGSGGFTDTQYF.

The V and J genes are TRBV7-3 and TRBJ1-1, with D unresolved. V was trimmed by 5 bases and J by 5 bases, leaving 15 bases between them. From germline, CDR1 is SGHTA and CDR2 FQGTGA. The CDR3 is 14 amino acids. CDR3 loop: CASSPVDGTTEAFF. CDR3 DNA sequence: TGTGCCAGCAGCCCGGTAGACGGTACGACTGAAGCTTTCTTT.

This clonotype has more than one count but fewer than ten. V is TRBV5-5 and J is TRBJ1-2; D uncertain. CDR1 is SGHKS and CDR2 is YYEKEE in the germline V gene (reference sequence). The ends were cut back, 2 bases at V and 0 bases at J, with 11 bases in the middle. The CDR3 has 15 residues. CDR3: CASSFRQVTNYGYTF. In DNA, the CDR3 is TGTGCCAGCAGCTTCAGGCAGGTTACTAACTATGGCTACACCTTC.

This clonotype was counted at least ten times. The V and J genes are TRBV27 and TRBJ2-6; D is perhaps TRBD1 (6 bases). CDR1 MNHEY and CDR2 SMNVEV come from the germline V gene (reference sequence). Trimming took 5 bases from V and 0 from J, leaving 8 bases between them. The CDR3 runs 15 residues. The CDR3 sequence is CASSTQGSGANVLTF. The DNA for the CDR3 is TGTGCCAGCAGTACACAGGGCTCTGGGGCCAACGTCCTGACTTTC. Drawing the rest from reference TRBV27 and TRBJ2-6, the complete variable domain is EAQVTQNPRYLITVTGKKLTVTCSQNMNHEYMSWYRQDPGLGLRQIYYSMNVEVTDKGDVPEGYKVSRKEKRNFPLILESPSPNQTSLYFCASSTQGSGANVLTFGAGSRLTVL.

This chain links TRBV7-9 with TRBJ2-2; 9 bases line up with TRBD2. Germline V lookup: CDR1 SEHNR, CDR2 FQNEAQ (reference sequence). The CDR3 is 15 residues long. V was pared by 5 bases and J by 3 bases, with 4 bases of the junction left unmatched. The CDR3 here is CASSTGLAYTGELFF. The CDR3 DNA follows: TGTGCCAGCAGCACGGGACTAGCTTACACCGGGGAGCTGTTTTTT.

The chain combines TRBV5-1 with TRBJ2-5, with TRBD1 matching 9 bases. CDR3 size: 13 residues. Trimming removed 5 bases from V and 4 bases from J; junction bases left unmatched: 3. CDR1 is SGHRS and CDR2 is YFSETQ in the germline V gene. The CDR3 DNA follows: TGCGCCAGCAGGAACAGGGGGCCAGAGACCCAGTACTTC. This gives the protein CASRNRGPETQYF.

This chain joins TRBV6-5 and TRBJ2-4; no definite D call. Germline V gives CDR1 MNHEY, CDR2 SVGAGI. This CDR3 has 14 amino acids. V lost 3 bases and J 1 base, leaving 7 bases between the germline ends. The CDR3 bases are TGTGCCAGCAGTTATTCCGGGGCCAAAAACATTCAGTACTTC. It translates to CASSYSGAKNIQYF.

This clonotype came up a few times. The gene calls are TRBV6-5 and TRBJ1-3, with D perhaps TRBD1 (5 bases). The CDR3 spans 18 residues. The germline V gene has CDR1 MNHEY and CDR2 SVGAGI. With 0 bases removed from V and 0 bases from J, the gap between germline ends came to 15 bases. CDR3 sequence: CASSYSNEGRTSGNTIYF. CDR3 in DNA: TGTGCCAGCAGTTACTCGAATGAGGGGAGGACCTCTGGAAACACCATATATTTT.

This clonotype was seen a handful of times. The junction and the germline gene differ at one end; a read error may be behind it. The rearrangement joins TRBV24-1 to TRBJ2-3; D is perhaps TRBD1 or TRBD2 (5 bases each). CDR3 length: 13 amino acids. Germline V lookup: CDR1 KGHDR, CDR2 SFDVKD. In DNA, the CDR3 is TGTGCCACCAGTGCTCGGGGCACGGATACGCAGTATTTT. Amino acid sequence: CATSARGTDTQYF.

This clonotype showed up just a few times. The chain recombines TRBV6-6 with TRBJ1-2; 8 bases fit TRBD1. The V gene end was trimmed by 0 bases and the J gene end by 4 bases; junction bases not matched to a gene: 4. Germline V gives CDR1 MNHNY, CDR2 SVGAGI (reference sequence). The CDR3 is 15 amino acids. The chain's CDR3 is CASSYSQGASYGYTF. The CDR3, as DNA: TGTGCCAGCAGTTACTCCCAGGGGGCTAGCTATGGCTACACCTTC.

This clonotype has more than one count but fewer than ten. The chain is built from TRBV3-1 and TRBJ1-5; D unresolved. The germline gives CDR1 LGHDT, CDR2 YNNKEL (reference sequence). The CDR3 runs to 12 residues. Trimming took off 5 bases at V and 6 bases at J, with 8 bases between the two ends. The DNA of the CDR3 is TGTGCCAGCAGCGCGGGGAGTCAGCCCCAGCATTTT. It codes for CASSAGSQPQHF.

The chain joins TRBV5-1 to TRBJ1-5, with TRBD1 matching 9 bases. Germline V CDR1 and CDR2: SGHRS, YFSETQ. Trimming at V came to 0 bases and at J to 4 bases, leaving 8 bases not matched to a gene. The CDR3 has 17 residues. For the CDR3, the DNA is TGCGCCAGCAGCTTGGAGGTGACAGGGGGTCAAAATCAGCCCCAGCATTTT. This codes for CASSLEVTGGQNQPQHF.

To note about this clonotype: Compared with germline, one end of the junction differs, possibly owing to a read error. The chain employs TRBV7-2 and TRBJ2-2, with 7 positions matching TRBD1. The germline V gene encodes CDR1 SGHTA and CDR2 FQGNSA. This CDR3 is built from 15 residues. This CDR3 reads CASRPGTVYTGELFF. In DNA form, the CDR3 reads TGTGCCAGCAGACCGGGGACAGTCTACACAGGGGAGCTGTTTTTT.

The chain uses TRBV6-5 and TRBJ2-4; no definite D call. V shed 6 bases and J shed 14 bases, with 8 bases lying between them. CDR3 length equals 9 residues. Germline values: CDR1 MNHEY, CDR2 SVGAGI. CDR3 DNA: TGTGCCAGCAGCTGTCAGAAGTACTTC. It is translated as CASSCQKYF.